The clone carrying this T cell receptor beta chain was seen repeatedly, ten times or more. What it binds is not known. This record comes from a study of identical twins. General study results and limits: With abundant cord blood beta clonotypes, insertions were fewer; memory repertoires showed no such pattern. Models underestimated how often monozygotic twins shared out-of-frame TCR alpha.

V lost 8 bases to trimming and J lost 4 bases, with 11 bases between them. This CDR3 has 12 amino acids. Germline values: CDR1 SNHLY, CDR2 FYNNEI. Using its own MiXCR run on the 5' RACE reads, TCRdb lists one record per CDR3 protein. The sample carries approximately 280,000 distinct CDR3 sequences, roughly 8.6% recorded once. These data also formed part of another study, on yellow fever vaccine responses in identical twins.

The TCR comes from a young woman in good health. This sequence joins TRBV2 and TRBJ1-1, with D possibly matching TRBD1 (6 bases). What was sequenced was memory (CD45RO+) T cells sorted from blood. CDR3 amino acids: CASGWGATEAFF. Written as DNA, the CDR3 is TGTGCCAGCGGCTGGGGGGCCACTGAAGCTTTCTTT.